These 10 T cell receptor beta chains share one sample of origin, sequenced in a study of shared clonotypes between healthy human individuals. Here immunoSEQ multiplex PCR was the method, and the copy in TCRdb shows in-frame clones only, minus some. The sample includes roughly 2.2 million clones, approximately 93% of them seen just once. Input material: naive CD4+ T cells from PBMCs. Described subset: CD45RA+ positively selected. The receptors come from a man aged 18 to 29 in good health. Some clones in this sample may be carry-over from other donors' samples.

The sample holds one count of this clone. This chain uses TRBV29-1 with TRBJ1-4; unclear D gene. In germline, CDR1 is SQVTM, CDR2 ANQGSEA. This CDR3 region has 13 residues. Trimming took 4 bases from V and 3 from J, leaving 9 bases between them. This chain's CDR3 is CSVGGRSNEKLFF. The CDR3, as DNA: TGCAGCGTTGGGGGTCGGTCTAATGAAAAACTGTTTTTT.

In nucleotides, the CDR3 is TGTGCCAGCAGTCTTACGGGAGGCCTGCTCTACGAGCAGTACTTC. Translating it yields CASSLTGGLLYEQYF. The V and J genes are TRBV7-2 and TRBJ2-7; 7 nucleotides agree with TRBD2. The germline V gene encodes CDR1 SGHTA and CDR2 FQGNSA. With 6 bases clipped from V and 3 bases from J, the junction kept 11 bases outside the gene matches. The CDR3 contains 15 residues.

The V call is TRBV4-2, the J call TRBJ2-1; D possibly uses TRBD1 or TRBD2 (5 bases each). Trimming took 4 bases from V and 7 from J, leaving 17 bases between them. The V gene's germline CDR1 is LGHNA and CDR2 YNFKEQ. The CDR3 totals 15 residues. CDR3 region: CASSPGTAGDNEQFF. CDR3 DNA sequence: TGTGCCAGCAGCCCAGGGACCGCAGGCGATAATGAGCAGTTCTTC.

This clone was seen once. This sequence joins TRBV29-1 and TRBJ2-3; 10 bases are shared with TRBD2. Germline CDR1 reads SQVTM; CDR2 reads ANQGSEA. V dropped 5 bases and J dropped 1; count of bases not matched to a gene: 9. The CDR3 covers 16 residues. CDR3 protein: CSVLGSGGKGTDTQYF. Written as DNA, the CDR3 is TGCAGCGTTTTGGGTAGCGGGGGGAAGGGCACAGATACGCAGTATTTT.

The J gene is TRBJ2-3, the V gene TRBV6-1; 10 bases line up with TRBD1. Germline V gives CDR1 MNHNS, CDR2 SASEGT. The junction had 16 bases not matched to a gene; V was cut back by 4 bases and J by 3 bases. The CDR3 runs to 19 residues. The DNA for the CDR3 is TGTGCCAGCAGTGCCTACGGACAGGGGGTGAAAAGGAGGACAGATACGCAGTATTTT. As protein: CASSAYGQGVKRRTDTQYF.

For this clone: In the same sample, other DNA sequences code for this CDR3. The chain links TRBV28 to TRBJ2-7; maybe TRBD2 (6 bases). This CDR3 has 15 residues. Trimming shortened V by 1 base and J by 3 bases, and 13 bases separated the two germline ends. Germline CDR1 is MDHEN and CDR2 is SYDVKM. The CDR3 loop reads CASSLFRQGGYEQYF. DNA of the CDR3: TGTGCCAGCAGTTTATTTCGGCAGGGAGGCTACGAGCAGTACTTC.

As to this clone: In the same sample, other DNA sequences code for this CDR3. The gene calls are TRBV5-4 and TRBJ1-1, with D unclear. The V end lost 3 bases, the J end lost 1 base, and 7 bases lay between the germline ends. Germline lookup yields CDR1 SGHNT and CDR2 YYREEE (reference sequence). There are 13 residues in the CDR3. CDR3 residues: CASSSPRNTEAFF. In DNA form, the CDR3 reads TGTGCCAGCAGCTCTCCCCGGAACACTGAAGCTTTCTTT.

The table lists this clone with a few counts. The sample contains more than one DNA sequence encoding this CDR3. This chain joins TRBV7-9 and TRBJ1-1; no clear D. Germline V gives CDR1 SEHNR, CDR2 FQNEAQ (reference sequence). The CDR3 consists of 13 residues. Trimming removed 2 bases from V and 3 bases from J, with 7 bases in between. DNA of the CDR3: TGTGCCAGCAGCTTACAGGAGGACACTGAAGCTTTCTTT. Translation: CASSLQEDTEAFF.

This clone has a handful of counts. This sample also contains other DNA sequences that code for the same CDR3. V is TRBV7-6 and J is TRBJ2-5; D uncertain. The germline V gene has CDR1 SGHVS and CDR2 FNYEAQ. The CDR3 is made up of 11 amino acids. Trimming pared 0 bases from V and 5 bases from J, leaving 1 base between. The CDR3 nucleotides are TGTGCCAGCAGCTTAGCCGAGACCCAGTACTTC. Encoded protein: CASSLAETQYF.

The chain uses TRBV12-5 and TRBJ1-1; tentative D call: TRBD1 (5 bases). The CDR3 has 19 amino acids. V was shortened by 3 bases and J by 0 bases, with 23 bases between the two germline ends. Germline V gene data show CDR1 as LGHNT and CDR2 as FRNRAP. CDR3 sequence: CASGLETQGPDTMNTEAFF. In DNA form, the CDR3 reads TGTGCTAGTGGTTTAGAGACCCAGGGTCCCGACACCATGAACACTGAAGCTTTCTTT. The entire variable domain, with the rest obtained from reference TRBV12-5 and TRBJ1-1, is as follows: DARVTQTPRHKVTEMGQEVTMRCQPILGHNTVFWYRQTMMQGLELLAYFRNRAPLDDSGMPKDRFSAEMPDATLATLKIQPSEPRDSAVYFCASGLETQGPDTMNTEAFFGQGTRLTVV.